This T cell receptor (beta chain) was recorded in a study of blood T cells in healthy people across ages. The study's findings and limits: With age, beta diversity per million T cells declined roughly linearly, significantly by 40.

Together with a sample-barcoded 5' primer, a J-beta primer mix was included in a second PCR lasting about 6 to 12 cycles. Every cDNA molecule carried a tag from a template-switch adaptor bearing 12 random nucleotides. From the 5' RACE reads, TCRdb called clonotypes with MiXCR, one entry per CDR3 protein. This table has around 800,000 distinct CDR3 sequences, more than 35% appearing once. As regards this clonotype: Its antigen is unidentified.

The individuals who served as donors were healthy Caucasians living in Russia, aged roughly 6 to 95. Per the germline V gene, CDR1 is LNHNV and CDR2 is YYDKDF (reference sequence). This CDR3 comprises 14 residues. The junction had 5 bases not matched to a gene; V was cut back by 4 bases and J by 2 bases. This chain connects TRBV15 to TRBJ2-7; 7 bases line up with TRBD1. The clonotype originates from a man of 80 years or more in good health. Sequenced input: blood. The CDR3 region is CATSTGQRPYEQYF. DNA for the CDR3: TGTGCCACCAGCACGGGACAGCGCCCCTACGAGCAGTACTTC.